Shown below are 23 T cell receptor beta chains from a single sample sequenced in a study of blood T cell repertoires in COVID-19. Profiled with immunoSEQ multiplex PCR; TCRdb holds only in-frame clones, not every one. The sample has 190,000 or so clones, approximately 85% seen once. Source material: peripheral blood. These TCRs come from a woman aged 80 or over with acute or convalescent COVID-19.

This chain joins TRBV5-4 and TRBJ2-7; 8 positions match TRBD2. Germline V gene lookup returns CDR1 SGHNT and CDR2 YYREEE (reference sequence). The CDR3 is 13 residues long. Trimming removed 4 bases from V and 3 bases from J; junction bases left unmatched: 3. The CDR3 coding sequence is TGTGCCAGCAGCGTCGGGACTAGCTACGAGCAGTACTTC. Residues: CASSVGTSYEQYF.

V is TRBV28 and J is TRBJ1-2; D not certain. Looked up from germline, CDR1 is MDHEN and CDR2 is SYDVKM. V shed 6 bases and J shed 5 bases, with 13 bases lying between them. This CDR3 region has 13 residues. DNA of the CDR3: TGTGCCAGCAGCCCTCCGGCGGGGTATGGCTACACCTTC. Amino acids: CASSPPAGYGYTF.

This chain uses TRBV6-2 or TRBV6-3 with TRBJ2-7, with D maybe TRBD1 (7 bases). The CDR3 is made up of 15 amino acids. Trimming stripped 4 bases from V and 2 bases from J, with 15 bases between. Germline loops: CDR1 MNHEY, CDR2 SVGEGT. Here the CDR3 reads CASSLTGRGTYEQYF. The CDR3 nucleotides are TGTGCCAGCAGTTTGACAGGGCGGGGAACCTACGAGCAGTACTTC.

Here the CDR3 reads CASSVEGTSGAFGELFF. The CDR3 bases are TGTGCCAGCAGCGTAGAAGGGACTAGCGGGGCGTTCGGGGAGCTGTTTTTT. V usage is TRBV9 and J usage is TRBJ2-2; 13 bases line up with TRBD2. The V and J ends lost 0 bases and 7 bases, in that order; junction bases with no gene match: 6. Germline V gene sequence: CDR1 SGDLS, CDR2 YYNGEE. CDR3 length: 17 amino acids. The whole variable domain, filled in from reference TRBV9 and TRBJ2-2, reads DSGVTQTPKHLITATGQRVTLRCSPRSGDLSVYWYQQSLDQGLQFLIQYYNGEERAKGNILERFSAQQFPDLHSELNLSSLELGDSALYFCASSVEGTSGAFGELFFGEGSRLTVL.

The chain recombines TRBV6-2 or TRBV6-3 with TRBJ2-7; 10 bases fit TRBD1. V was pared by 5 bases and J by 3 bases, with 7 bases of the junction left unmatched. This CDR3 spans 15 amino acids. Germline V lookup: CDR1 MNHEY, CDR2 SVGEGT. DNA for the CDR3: TGTGCCAGCAGTCAGAGGGACAGGGGTAGCTACGAGCAGTACTTC. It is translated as CASSQRDRGSYEQYF.

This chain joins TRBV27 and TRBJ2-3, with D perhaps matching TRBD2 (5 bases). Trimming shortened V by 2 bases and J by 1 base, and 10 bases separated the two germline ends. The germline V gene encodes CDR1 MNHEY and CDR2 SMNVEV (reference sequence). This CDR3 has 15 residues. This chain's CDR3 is CASSLDGGGTDTQYF. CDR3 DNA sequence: TGTGCCAGCAGTTTAGACGGAGGAGGCACAGATACGCAGTATTTT.

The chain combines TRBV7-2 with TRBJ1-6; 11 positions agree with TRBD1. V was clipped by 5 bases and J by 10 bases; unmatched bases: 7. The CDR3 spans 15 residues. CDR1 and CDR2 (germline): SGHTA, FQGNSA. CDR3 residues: CASSPRTGGGSPLHF. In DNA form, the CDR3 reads TGTGCCAGCAGCCCGAGGACAGGGGGCGGATCACCCCTCCACTTT.

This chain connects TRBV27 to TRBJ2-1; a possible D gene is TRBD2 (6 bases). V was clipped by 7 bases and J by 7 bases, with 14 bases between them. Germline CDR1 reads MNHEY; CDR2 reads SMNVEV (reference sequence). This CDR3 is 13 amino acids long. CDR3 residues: CASTILGGNEQFF. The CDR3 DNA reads TGTGCCAGCACCATACTCGGGGGTAATGAGCAGTTCTTC.

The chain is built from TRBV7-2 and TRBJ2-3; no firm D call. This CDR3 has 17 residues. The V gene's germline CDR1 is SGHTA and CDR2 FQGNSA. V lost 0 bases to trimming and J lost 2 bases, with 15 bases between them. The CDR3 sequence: CASSLAASSTSTDTQYF. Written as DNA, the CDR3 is TGTGCCAGCAGCTTAGCGGCTAGTTCCACTTCCACAGATACGCAGTATTTT. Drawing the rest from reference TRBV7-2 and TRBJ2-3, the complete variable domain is GAGVSQSPSNKVTEKGKDVELRCDPISGHTALYWYRQSLGQGLEFLIYFQGNSAPDKSGLPSDRFSAERTGGSVSTLTIQRTQQEDSAVYLCASSLAASSTSTDTQYFGPGTRLTVL.

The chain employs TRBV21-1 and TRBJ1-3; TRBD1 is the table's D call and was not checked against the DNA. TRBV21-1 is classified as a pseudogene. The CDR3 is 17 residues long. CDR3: CASSFGPTGVSGNTIYF. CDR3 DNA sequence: TGTGCCAGCAGCTTTGGCCCTACAGGGGTCTCTGGAAACACCATATATTTT.

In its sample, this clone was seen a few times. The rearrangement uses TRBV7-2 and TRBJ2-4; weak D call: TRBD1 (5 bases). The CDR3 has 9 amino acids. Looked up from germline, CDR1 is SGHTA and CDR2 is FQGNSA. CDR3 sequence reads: CARRGIQYF. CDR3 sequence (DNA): TGTGCTAGAAGGGGCATTCAGTACTTC.

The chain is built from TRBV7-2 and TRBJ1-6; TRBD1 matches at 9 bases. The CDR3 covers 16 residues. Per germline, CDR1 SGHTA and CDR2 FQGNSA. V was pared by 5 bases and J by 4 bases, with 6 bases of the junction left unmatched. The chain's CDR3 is CASSRSGTGYNSPLHF. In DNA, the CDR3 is TGTGCCAGCAGCCGGTCCGGGACAGGGTATAATTCACCCCTCCACTTT.

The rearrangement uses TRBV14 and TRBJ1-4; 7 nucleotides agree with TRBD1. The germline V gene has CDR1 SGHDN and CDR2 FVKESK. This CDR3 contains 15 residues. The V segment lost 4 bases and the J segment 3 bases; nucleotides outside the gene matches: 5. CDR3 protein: CASSPTGTANEKLFF. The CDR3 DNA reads TGTGCCAGCAGCCCTACCGGGACAGCTAATGAAAAACTGTTTTTT.

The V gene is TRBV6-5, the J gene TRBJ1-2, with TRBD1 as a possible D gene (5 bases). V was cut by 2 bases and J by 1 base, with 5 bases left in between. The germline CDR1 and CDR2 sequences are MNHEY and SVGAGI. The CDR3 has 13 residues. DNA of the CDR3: TGTGCCAGCAGTTACCAGGGTAACTATGGCTACACCTTC. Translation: CASSYQGNYGYTF.

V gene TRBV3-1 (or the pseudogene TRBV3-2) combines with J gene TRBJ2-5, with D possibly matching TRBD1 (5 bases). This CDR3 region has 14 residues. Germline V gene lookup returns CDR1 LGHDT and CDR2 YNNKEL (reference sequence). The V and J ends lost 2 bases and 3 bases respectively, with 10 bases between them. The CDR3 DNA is TGTGCCAGCAGCCAAATGTCAGGGAAAGAGACCCAGTACTTC. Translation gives CASSQMSGKETQYF.

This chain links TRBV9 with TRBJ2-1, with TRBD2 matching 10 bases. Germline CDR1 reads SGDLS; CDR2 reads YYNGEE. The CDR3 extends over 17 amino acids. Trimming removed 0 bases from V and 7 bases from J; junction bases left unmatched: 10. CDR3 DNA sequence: TGTGCCAGCAGCGTAGGGGCTAGCGGGAGCCCTTGGAATGAGCAGTTCTTC. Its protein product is CASSVGASGSPWNEQFF.

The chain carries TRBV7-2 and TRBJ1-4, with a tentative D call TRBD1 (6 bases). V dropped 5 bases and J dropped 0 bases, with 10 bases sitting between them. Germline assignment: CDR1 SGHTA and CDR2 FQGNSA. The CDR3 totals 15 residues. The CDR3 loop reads CASSRTEATNEKLFF. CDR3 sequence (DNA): TGTGCCAGCAGCCGGACAGAAGCAACTAATGAAAAACTGTTTTTT.

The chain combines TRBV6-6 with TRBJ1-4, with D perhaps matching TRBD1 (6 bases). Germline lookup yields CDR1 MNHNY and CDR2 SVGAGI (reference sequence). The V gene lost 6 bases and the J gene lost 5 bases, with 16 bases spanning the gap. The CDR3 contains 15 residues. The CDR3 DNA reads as TGTGCCAGCAGCCACAGGGAGCCCTTCAATGAAAAACTGTTTTTT. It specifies CASSHREPFNEKLFF.

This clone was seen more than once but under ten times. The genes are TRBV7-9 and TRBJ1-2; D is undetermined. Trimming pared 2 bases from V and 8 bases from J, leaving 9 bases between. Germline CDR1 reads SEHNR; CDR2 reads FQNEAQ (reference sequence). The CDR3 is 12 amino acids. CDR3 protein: CASSLSSGGYTF. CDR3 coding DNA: TGTGCCAGCAGCTTAAGCAGCGGGGGCTACACCTTC.

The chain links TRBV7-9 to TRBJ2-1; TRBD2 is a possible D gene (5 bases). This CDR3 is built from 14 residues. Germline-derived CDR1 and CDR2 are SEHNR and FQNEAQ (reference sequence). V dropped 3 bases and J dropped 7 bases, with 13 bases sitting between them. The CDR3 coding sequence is TGTGCCAGCAGCTTTTCCGGGAACCTGAATGAGCAGTTCTTC. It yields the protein CASSFSGNLNEQFF.

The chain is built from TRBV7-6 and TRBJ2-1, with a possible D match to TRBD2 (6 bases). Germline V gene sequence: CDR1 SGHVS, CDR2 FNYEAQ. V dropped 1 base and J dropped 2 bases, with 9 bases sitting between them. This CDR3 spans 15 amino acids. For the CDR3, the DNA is TGTGCCAGCAGCTTAGGGGCGGGAACCTACAATGAGCAGTTCTTC. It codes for CASSLGAGTYNEQFF.

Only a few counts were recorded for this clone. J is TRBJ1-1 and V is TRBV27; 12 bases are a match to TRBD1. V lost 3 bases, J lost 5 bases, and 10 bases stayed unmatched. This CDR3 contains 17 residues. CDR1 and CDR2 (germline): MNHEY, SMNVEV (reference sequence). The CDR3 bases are TGTGCCAGCAGTTTCTCCGTGGGACAGGGGGCCATAACTGAAGCTTTCTTT. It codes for CASSFSVGQGAITEAFF.

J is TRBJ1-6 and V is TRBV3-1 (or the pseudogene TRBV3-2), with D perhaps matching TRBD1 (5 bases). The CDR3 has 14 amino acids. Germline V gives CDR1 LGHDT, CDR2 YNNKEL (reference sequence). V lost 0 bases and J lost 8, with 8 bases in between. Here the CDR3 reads CASSQDGGDSPLHF. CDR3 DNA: TGTGCCAGCAGCCAAGATGGGGGGGATTCACCCCTCCACTTT.